Following are 4 T cell receptor beta chains from one sample sequenced in a study of PD-1 blockade in mismatch repair-deficient tumors. The repertoire was sequenced with immunoSEQ multiplex PCR; TCRdb's copy has only in-frame clones and lacks some. This sample has 25,000 to 30,000 clones, with roughly 84% found just once. The sequencing used PBMCs, collected before pembrolizumab treatment. These receptors originate from an adult with mismatch repair-deficient cancer.

The CDR3 region has the DNA TGTGCCAGCGCGGCTGGAACAGAGACCCAGTACTTC. It yields the protein CASAAGTETQYF. The chain links TRBV2 to TRBJ2-5; no clear D. V gave up 8 bases and J gave up 4 bases, with 11 bases separating them. CDR1 SNHLY and CDR2 FYNNEI come from the germline V gene. The CDR3 has 12 amino acids. Based on the CDR3 plus reference TRBV2 and TRBJ2-5, the full variable domain is EPEVTQTPSHQVTQMGQEVILRCVPISNHLYFYWYRQILGQKVEFLVSFYNNEISEKSEIFDDQFSVERPDGSNFTLKIRSTKLEDSAMYFCASAAGTETQYFGPGTRLLVL.

V and J are TRBV29-1 and TRBJ2-3, with TRBD2 identical over 12 bases. This CDR3 comprises 14 residues. Trimming took 7 bases from V and 3 from J; bases not matched to a gene: 5. The germline V gene encodes CDR1 SQVTM and CDR2 ANQGSEA. The CDR3: CSAETSGSTDTQYF. The CDR3 bases are TGCAGCGCCGAGACTAGCGGGAGTACAGATACGCAGTATTTT.

This clone has just a few counts. The chain uses TRBV6-6 and TRBJ2-7; tentative D call: TRBD2 (5 bases). The germline V gene has CDR1 MNHNY and CDR2 SVGAGI (reference sequence). Trimming shortened V by 8 bases and J by 6 bases, and 8 bases separated the two germline ends. This CDR3 has 10 amino acids. The CDR3 sequence: CASRGSEQYF. The CDR3 DNA sequence: TGTGCCAGCCGGGGTAGCGAGCAGTACTTC.

The chain is built from TRBV5-1 and TRBJ1-4; the D gene is possibly TRBD1 (5 bases). V dropped 0 bases and J dropped 0 bases, with 9 bases sitting between them. This CDR3 has 16 residues. Germline assignment: CDR1 SGHRS and CDR2 YFSETQ. CDR3 region: CASSLDRRATNEKLFF. CDR3 DNA: TGCGCCAGCAGCTTGGACAGGAGGGCAACTAATGAAAAACTGTTTTTT.